This entry lists 11 T cell receptor beta chains sequenced from one sample in a study of blood T cell repertoires in COVID-19. The protocol was immunoSEQ multiplex PCR, while the TCRdb copy is restricted to in-frame clones and leaves out a portion. The sample lists some 240,000 clones, 82% occurring once. Sequenced input: peripheral blood. The receptors were sampled from a woman aged 55 to 70 with active or convalescent COVID-19.

The chain employs TRBV5-1 and TRBJ2-7, with 9 bases aligning to TRBD1. The CDR3 sequence is 15 residues long. Germline loops: CDR1 SGHRS, CDR2 YFSETQ. V lost 3 bases to trimming and J lost 0 bases; unmatched junction nucleotides: 4. The CDR3 nucleotides read TGCGCCAGCAGCTATAGGACAGGGGACTCCTACGAGCAGTACTTC. Encoded protein: CASSYRTGDSYEQYF.

Many counts were recorded for this clone. This sequence joins TRBV9 and TRBJ1-4; TRBD1 agrees at 8 bases. This CDR3 is built from 18 residues. Germline V gene sequence: CDR1 SGDLS, CDR2 YYNGEE. The ends lost 0 bases at V and 4 bases at J; junction bases unmatched: 11. CDR3 nucleotides: TGTGCCAGCAGCGTAGGATCCGGGACAGGAAGGAGTAATGAAAAACTGTTTTTT. This encodes CASSVGSGTGRSNEKLFF.

The CDR3 bases are TGCGCCAGCAGCCTGACAGTGATCAACAATTCACCCCTCCACTTT. Translation gives CASSLTVINNSPLHF. This sequence joins TRBV5-1 and TRBJ1-6; D perhaps matches TRBD1 (5 bases). There are 15 residues in the CDR3. With 4 bases removed from V and 7 bases from J, the gap between germline ends came to 15 bases. Germline V CDR1 and CDR2: SGHRS, YFSETQ.

As regards this clone: The same CDR3 is also encoded by other DNA sequences in this sample. CDR3 sequence (DNA): TGTGCCAGTAGTGGGACAGGGGGTAATTCACCCCTCCACTTT. Translating gives CASSGTGGNSPLHF. The gene calls are TRBV19 and TRBJ1-6; 11 bases agree with TRBD1. The CDR3 length is 14 residues. The junction had 0 bases not matched to a gene; V was cut back by 5 bases and J by 6 bases. The germline V gene encodes CDR1 LNHDA and CDR2 SQIVND (reference sequence).

The chain has TRBV6-6 and TRBJ2-1; the D gene is possibly TRBD1 (6 bases). There are 14 residues in the CDR3. The V end was cut by 6 bases, the J end by 2 bases, with 11 bases between. CDR1 is MNHNY and CDR2 is SVGAGI in the germline V gene (reference sequence). In DNA form, the CDR3 reads TGTGCCAGCAGGGGAGACAGGACCTACAATGAGCAGTTCTTC. Translated, it gives CASRGDRTYNEQFF.

J is TRBJ1-5 and V is TRBV7-9; 9 bases line up with TRBD1. The CDR3 covers 15 residues. Germline assignment: CDR1 SEHNR and CDR2 FQNEAQ (reference sequence). The trim removed 3 bases at V and 4 bases at J, leaving 4 bases unmatched. CDR3 sequence reads: CASSFGTGTNQPQHF. CDR3 DNA sequence: TGTGCCAGCAGCTTCGGGACAGGGACGAATCAGCCCCAGCATTTT.

The chain combines TRBV7-3 with TRBJ2-7; TRBD1 aligns across 7 bases. CDR3 length equals 15 residues. Germline V gene data show CDR1 as SGHTA and CDR2 as FQGTGA. V lost 5 bases and J lost 0; bases outside the gene matches: 7. The CDR3 bases are TGTGCCAGCAGCACCCGGACAGGATCCTCCTACGAGCAGTACTTC. Protein: CASSTRTGSSYEQYF.

The chain is built from TRBV9 and TRBJ1-2; D is perhaps TRBD1 (5 bases). Germline-derived CDR1 and CDR2 are SGDLS and YYNGEE. The CDR3 extends over 14 amino acids. V shed 1 base and J shed 4 bases, with 11 bases lying between them. The CDR3 here is CASSVSREGYGYTF. The CDR3 DNA follows: TGTGCCAGCAGCGTATCCAGGGAGGGCTATGGCTACACCTTC.

The chain couples TRBV27 to TRBJ2-1, with D unclear. The germline V gene encodes CDR1 MNHEY and CDR2 SMNVEV (reference sequence). This CDR3 has 13 residues. The ends were cut back, 2 bases at V and 2 bases at J, with 4 bases in the middle. CDR3 region: CASSLQTYNEQFF. CDR3 nucleotide sequence: TGTGCCAGCAGTTTACAAACCTACAATGAGCAGTTCTTC.

CDR3 amino acids: CASSVEGLAGAGVTDTQYF. Here the CDR3 DNA reads TGTGCCAGCAGCGTAGAAGGACTAGCGGGGGCCGGCGTCACAGATACGCAGTATTTT. The J gene is TRBJ2-3, the V gene TRBV9, with 13 bases aligning to TRBD2. The CDR3 extends over 19 amino acids. Germline-derived CDR1 and CDR2 are SGDLS and YYNGEE. J gave up 2 bases and V 0 bases, and 9 bases lay outside the gene matches.

The gene calls are TRBV19 and TRBJ1-1, with 12 bases matching TRBD1. Germline V CDR1 and CDR2: LNHDA, SQIVND (reference sequence). The CDR3 contains 17 residues. Trimming cost V 2 bases and J 1 base; bases outside gene matches: 5. CDR3 amino acids: CASSILGQGAKNTEAFF. Here the CDR3 DNA reads TGTGCCAGTAGTATATTGGGACAGGGGGCAAAGAACACTGAAGCTTTCTTT.